Each of the 2 T cell receptor beta chains below was sequenced from the same sample in a study of monozygotic twins with inflammatory bowel disease. TCRdb re-called the 5' RACE reads and gives one entry per CDR3 protein, without DNA. The listing records about 160,000 distinct CDR3 sequences. The material sequenced was blood. The receptors shown here come from a human donor with ulcerative colitis or Crohn's disease, or a healthy co-twin of an affected twin (not recorded which).

This chain joins TRBV28 and TRBJ2-3; the D call from TCRdb, TRBD1, cannot be confirmed without DNA. Per the germline V gene, CDR1 is MDHEN and CDR2 is SYDVKM. The CDR3 runs 15 residues. The CDR3 spells CASTLVDRYTDTQYF.

The chain carries TRBV11-2 and TRBJ1-2; the TRBD1 assignment by TCRdb is unverifiable without DNA. Germline lookup yields CDR1 SGHAT and CDR2 FQNNGV. This CDR3 is 15 amino acids long. The chain's CDR3 is CASSLVTGENYGYTF.